This T cell receptor (beta chain) is drawn from a study of T cells in localized non-small cell lung cancer. TCRdb keeps only in-frame clones here, not all; method: immunoSEQ multiplex PCR. The sample contains about 35,000 clones, roughly 90% of which appear only once. Germline CDR1 SNHLY, CDR2 FYNNEI. The CDR3 has 11 amino acids. The V and J ends lost 4 bases and 8 bases respectively, with 6 bases between them. This clone has only a few counts. This TCR derives from a man between 40 and 70 years old with stage I lung adenocarcinoma. This chain links TRBV2 with TRBJ2-1; no reliable D call. The sample here was peripheral blood, taken before any cancer treatment. As DNA, the CDR3 is TGTGCCAGCAGTGCTAACGATGAGCAGTTCTTC. This encodes CASSANDEQFF. Using reference TRBV2 and TRBJ2-1 for the parts outside the CDR3, the full variable domain is EPEVTQTPSHQVTQMGQEVILRCVPISNHLYFYWYRQILGQKVEFLVSFYNNEISEKSEIFDDQFSVERPDGSNFTLKIRSTKLEDSAMYFCASSANDEQFFGPGTRLTVL.